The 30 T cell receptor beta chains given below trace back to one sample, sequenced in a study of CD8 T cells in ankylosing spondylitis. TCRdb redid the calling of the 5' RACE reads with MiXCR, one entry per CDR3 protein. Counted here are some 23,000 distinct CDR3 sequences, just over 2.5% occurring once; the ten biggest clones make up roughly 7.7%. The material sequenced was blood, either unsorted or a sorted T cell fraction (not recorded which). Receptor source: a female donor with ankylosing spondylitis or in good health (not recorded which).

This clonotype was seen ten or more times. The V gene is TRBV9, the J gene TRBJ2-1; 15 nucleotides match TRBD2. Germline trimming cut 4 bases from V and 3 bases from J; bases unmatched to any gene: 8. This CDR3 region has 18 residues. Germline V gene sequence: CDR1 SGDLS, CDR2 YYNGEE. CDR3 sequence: CASSLGLAGGLVYNEQFF. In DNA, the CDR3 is TGTGCCAGCAGCCTGGGACTAGCGGGGGGTTTAGTCTACAATGAGCAGTTCTTC. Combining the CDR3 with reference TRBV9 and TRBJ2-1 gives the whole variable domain DSGVTQTPKHLITATGQRVTLRCSPRSGDLSVYWYQQSLDQGLQFLIQYYNGEERAKGNILERFSAQQFPDLHSELNLSSLELGDSALYFCASSLGLAGGLVYNEQFFGPGTRLTVL.

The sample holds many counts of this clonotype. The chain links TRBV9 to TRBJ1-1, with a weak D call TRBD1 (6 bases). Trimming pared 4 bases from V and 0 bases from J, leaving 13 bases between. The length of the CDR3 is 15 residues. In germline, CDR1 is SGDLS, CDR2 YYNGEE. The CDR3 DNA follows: TGTGCCAGCAGCCCACCCGGGACAATGAACACTGAAGCTTTCTTT. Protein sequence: CASSPPGTMNTEAFF.

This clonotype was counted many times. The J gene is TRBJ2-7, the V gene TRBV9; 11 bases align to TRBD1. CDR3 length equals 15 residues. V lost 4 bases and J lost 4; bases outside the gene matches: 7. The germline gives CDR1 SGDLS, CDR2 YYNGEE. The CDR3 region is CASSPGQGVSYEQYF. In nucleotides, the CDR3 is TGTGCCAGCAGCCCGGGACAGGGGGTCTCTTACGAGCAGTACTTC.

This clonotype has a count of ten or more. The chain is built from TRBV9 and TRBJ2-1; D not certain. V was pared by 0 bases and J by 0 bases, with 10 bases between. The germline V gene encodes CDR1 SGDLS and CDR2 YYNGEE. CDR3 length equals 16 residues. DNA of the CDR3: TGTGCCAGCAGCGTAGGAGGTTCTAGCTCCTACAATGAGCAGTTCTTC. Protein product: CASSVGGSSSYNEQFF.

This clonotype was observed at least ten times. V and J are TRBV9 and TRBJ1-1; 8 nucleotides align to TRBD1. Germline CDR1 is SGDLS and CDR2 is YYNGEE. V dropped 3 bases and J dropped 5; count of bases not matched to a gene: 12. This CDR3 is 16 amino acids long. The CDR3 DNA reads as TGTGCCAGCAGCGCCGGGCTCGCAGGGGGCGGTACTGAAGCTTTCTTT. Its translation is CASSAGLAGGGTEAFF. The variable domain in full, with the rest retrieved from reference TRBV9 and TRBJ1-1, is DSGVTQTPKHLITATGQRVTLRCSPRSGDLSVYWYQQSLDQGLQFLIQYYNGEERAKGNILERFSAQQFPDLHSELNLSSLELGDSALYFCASSAGLAGGGTEAFFGQGTRLTVV.

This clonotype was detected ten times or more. The chain's CDR3 is CASSPRGASGSLHEQYF. The CDR3 DNA follows: TGTGCCAGCAGCCCCCGGGGTGCTAGCGGGAGTCTCCACGAGCAGTACTTC. The genes are TRBV9 and TRBJ2-7; 10 bases agree with TRBD2. Germline trimming cut 4 bases from V and 5 bases from J; bases unmatched to any gene: 15. Germline V CDR1 and CDR2: SGDLS, YYNGEE. This CDR3 region has 17 residues.

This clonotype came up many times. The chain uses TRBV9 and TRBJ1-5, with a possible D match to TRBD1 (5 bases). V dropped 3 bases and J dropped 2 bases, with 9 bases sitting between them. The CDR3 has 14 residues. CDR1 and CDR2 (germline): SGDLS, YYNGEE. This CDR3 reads CASSAGPRNQPQHF. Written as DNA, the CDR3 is TGTGCCAGCAGCGCGGGACCCCGCAATCAGCCCCAGCATTTT.

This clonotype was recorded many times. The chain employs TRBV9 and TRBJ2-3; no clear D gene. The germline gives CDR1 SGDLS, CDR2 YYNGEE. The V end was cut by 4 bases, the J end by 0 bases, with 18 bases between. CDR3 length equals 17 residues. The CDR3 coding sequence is TGTGCCAGCAGCTCCTATTTGGGTGGCGGAAGCACAGATACGCAGTATTTT. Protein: CASSSYLGGGSTDTQYF.

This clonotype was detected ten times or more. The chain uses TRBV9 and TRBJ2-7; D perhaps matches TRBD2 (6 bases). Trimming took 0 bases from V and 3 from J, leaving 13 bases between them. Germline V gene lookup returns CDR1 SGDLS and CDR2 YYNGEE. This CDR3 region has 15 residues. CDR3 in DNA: TGTGCCAGCAGCGTAGGATGGGGGGTAAACTACGAGCAGTACTTC. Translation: CASSVGWGVNYEQYF.

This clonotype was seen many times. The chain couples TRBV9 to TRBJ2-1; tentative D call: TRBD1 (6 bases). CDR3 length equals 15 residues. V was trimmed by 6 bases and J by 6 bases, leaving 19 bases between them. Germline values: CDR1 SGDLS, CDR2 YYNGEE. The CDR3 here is CASIYAEGGINEQFF. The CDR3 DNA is TGTGCCAGCATTTACGCCGAAGGGGGAATCAATGAGCAGTTCTTC. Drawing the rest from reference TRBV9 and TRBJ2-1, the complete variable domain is DSGVTQTPKHLITATGQRVTLRCSPRSGDLSVYWYQQSLDQGLQFLIQYYNGEERAKGNILERFSAQQFPDLHSELNLSSLELGDSALYFCASIYAEGGINEQFFGPGTRLTVL.

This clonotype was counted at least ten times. Here the CDR3 DNA reads TGTGCCAGCAGCGTAGTAGGGACTACCTTCGATGAGCAGTTCTTC. This sequence encodes CASSVVGTTFDEQFF. V gene TRBV9 combines with J gene TRBJ2-1; 7 bases fit TRBD2. This CDR3 has 15 amino acids. The germline V gene encodes CDR1 SGDLS and CDR2 YYNGEE. J gave up 8 bases and V 0 bases, and 8 bases lay outside the gene matches.

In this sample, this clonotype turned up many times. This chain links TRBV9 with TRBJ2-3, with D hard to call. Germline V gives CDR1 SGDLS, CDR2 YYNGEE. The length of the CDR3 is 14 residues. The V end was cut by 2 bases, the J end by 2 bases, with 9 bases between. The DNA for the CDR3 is TGTGCCAGCAGCGTCCGTTCTCCCACAGATACGCAGTATTTT. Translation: CASSVRSPTDTQYF. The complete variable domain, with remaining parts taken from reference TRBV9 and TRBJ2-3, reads DSGVTQTPKHLITATGQRVTLRCSPRSGDLSVYWYQQSLDQGLQFLIQYYNGEERAKGNILERFSAQQFPDLHSELNLSSLELGDSALYFCASSVRSPTDTQYFGPGTRLTVL.

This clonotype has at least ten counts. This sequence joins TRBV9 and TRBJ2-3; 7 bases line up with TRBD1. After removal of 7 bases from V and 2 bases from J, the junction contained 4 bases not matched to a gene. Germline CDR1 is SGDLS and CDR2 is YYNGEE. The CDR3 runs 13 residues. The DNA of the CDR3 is TGTGCCAGCGGGACAGCATACACAGATACGCAGTATTTT. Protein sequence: CASGTAYTDTQYF.

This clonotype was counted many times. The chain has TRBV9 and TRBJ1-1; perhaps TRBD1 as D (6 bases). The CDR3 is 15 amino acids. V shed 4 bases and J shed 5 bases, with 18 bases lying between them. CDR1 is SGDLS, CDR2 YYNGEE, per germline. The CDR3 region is CASSPMGGAGTEAFF. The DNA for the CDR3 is TGTGCCAGCAGCCCCATGGGGGGGGCAGGGACTGAAGCTTTCTTT.

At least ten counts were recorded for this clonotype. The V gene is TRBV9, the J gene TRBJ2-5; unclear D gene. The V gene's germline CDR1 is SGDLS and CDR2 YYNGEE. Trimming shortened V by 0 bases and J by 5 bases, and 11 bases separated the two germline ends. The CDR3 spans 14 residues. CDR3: CASSVGVVGETQYF. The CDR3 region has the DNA TGTGCCAGCAGCGTAGGGGTCGTGGGGGAGACCCAGTACTTC.

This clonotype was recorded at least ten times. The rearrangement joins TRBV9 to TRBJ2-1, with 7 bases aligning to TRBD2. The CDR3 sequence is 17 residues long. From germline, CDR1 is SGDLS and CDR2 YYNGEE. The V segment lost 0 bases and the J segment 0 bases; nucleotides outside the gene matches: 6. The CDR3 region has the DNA TGTGCCAGCAGCGTAGCGGGGGGACGAAGCTCCTACAATGAGCAGTTCTTC. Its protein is CASSVAGGRSSYNEQFF. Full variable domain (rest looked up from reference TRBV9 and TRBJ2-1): DSGVTQTPKHLITATGQRVTLRCSPRSGDLSVYWYQQSLDQGLQFLIQYYNGEERAKGNILERFSAQQFPDLHSELNLSSLELGDSALYFCASSVAGGRSSYNEQFFGPGTRLTVL.

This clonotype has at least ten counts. The CDR3 sequence: CASNPTGFTDTQYF. The DNA of the CDR3 is TGTGCCAGCAACCCCACAGGGTTCACAGATACGCAGTATTTT. J is TRBJ2-3 and V is TRBV9, with a tentative D call TRBD1 (6 bases). The CDR3 is 14 amino acids. Germline CDR1 reads SGDLS; CDR2 reads YYNGEE. Trimming pared 6 bases from V and 2 bases from J, leaving 13 bases between.

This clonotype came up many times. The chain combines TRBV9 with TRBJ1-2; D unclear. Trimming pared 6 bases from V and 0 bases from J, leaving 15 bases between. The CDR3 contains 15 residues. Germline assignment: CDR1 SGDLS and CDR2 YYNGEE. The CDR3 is CASTSWAAANYGYTF. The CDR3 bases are TGTGCCAGCACCAGCTGGGCGGCCGCTAACTATGGCTACACCTTC.

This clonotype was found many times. CDR3 bases: TGTGCCAGCAGCGTGGGAGCGGGGATCGGGAACACTGAAGCTTTCTTT. Residues: CASSVGAGIGNTEAFF. V gene TRBV9 combines with J gene TRBJ1-1, with D uncertain. The CDR3 runs 16 residues. Per germline, CDR1 SGDLS and CDR2 YYNGEE. V lost 2 bases and J lost 1, with 15 bases in between.

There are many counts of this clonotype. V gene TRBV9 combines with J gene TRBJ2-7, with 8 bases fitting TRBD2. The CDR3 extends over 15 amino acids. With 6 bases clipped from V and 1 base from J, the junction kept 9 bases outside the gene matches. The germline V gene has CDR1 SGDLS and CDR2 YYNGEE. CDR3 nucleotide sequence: TGTGCCAGCAATCGGGAGGGGCAGGGATCCTACGAGCAGTACTTC. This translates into CASNREGQGSYEQYF.

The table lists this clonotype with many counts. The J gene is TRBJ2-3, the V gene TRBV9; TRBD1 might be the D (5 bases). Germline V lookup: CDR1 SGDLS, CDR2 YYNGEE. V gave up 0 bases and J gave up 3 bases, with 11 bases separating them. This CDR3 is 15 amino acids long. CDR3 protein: CASSVGGVDTDTQYF. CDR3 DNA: TGTGCCAGCAGCGTAGGGGGCGTGGATACAGATACGCAGTATTTT.

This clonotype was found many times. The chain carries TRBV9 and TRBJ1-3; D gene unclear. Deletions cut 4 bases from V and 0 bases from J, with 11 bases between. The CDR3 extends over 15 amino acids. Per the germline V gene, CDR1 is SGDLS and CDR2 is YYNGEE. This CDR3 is CASSLEGSSGNTIYF. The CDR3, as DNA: TGTGCCAGCAGCCTAGAGGGAAGCTCTGGAAACACCATATATTTT.

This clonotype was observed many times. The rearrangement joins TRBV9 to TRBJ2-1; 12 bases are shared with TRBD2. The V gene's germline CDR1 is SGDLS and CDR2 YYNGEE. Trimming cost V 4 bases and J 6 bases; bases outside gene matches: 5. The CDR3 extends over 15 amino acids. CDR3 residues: CASSKLAGGPNEQFF. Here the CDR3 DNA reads TGTGCCAGCAGCAAACTAGCGGGGGGCCCCAATGAGCAGTTCTTC.

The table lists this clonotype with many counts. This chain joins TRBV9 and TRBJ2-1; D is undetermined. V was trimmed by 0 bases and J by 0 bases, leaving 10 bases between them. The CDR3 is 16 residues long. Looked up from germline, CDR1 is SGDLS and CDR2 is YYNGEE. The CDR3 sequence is CASSVGTTNSYNEQFF. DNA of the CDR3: TGTGCCAGCAGCGTAGGAACTACTAACTCCTACAATGAGCAGTTCTTC.

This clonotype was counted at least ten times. The CDR3 loop is CASSVGPPGGEQYF. CDR3 sequence (DNA): TGTGCCAGCAGCGTAGGCCCGCCAGGCGGCGAGCAGTACTTC. The chain carries TRBV9 and TRBJ2-7; D uncertain. This CDR3 has 14 residues. Germline CDR1 and CDR2: SGDLS and YYNGEE. The ends were cut back, 0 bases at V and 6 bases at J, with 13 bases in the middle.

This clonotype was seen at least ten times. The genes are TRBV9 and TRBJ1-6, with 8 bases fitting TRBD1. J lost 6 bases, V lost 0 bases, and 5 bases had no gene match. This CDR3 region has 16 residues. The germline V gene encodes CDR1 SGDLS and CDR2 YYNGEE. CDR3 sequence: CASSVDGQGGNSPLHF. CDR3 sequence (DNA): TGTGCCAGCAGCGTAGATGGACAGGGAGGTAATTCACCCCTCCACTTT.

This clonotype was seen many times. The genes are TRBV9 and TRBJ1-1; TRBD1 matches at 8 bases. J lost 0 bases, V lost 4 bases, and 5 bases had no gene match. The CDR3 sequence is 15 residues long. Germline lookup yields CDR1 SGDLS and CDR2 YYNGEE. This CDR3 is CASSSRTGLNTEAFF. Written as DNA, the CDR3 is TGTGCCAGCAGCTCACGGACAGGGCTGAACACTGAAGCTTTCTTT.

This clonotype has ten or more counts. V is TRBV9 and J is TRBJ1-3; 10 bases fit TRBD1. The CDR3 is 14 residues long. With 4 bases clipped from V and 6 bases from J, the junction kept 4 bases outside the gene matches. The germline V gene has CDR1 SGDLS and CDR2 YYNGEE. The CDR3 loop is CASSMDRGINTIYF. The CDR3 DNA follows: TGTGCCAGCAGCATGGACAGGGGGATAAACACCATATATTTT. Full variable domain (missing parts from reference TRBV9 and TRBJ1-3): DSGVTQTPKHLITATGQRVTLRCSPRSGDLSVYWYQQSLDQGLQFLIQYYNGEERAKGNILERFSAQQFPDLHSELNLSSLELGDSALYFCASSMDRGINTIYFGEGSWLTVV.

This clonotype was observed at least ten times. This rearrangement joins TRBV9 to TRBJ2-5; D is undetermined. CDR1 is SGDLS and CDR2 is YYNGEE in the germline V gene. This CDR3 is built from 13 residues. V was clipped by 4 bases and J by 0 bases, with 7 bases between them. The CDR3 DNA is TGTGCCAGCAGCTTCTCGTACCAAGAGACCCAGTACTTC. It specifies CASSFSYQETQYF.

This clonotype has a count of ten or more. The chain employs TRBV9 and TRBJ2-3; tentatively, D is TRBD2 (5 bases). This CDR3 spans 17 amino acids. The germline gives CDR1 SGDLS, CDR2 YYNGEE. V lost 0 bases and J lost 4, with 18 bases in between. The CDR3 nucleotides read TGTGCCAGCAGCGTAGATAGGATGGCGGTCGGGGCAGATACGCAGTATTTT. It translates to CASSVDRMAVGADTQYF.